These 7 T cell receptor beta chains originate from one sample sequenced in a study of cytomegalovirus exposure and HLA in healthy donors. The primer mix had 60 Vbeta and 13 Jbeta primers. Sequencing was performed with immunoSEQ multiplex PCR; in TCRdb, only in-frame clones are kept and a portion is missing. The sample includes fewer than 250,000 clones, over 60% of them seen just once. The sample taken for sequencing was PBMCs. The receptors stem from a woman in her twenties or thirties in good health and CMV-seropositive.

The rearrangement links TRBV6-6 to TRBJ2-3; 9 bases agree with TRBD2. With V trimmed by 3 bases and J by 10 bases, 8 bases remained unmatched. Germline CDR1 is MNHNY and CDR2 is SVGAGI (reference sequence). This CDR3 has 14 residues. The CDR3 spells CASSYGTSSLAQYF. The CDR3 region has the DNA TGTGCCAGCAGTTATGGGACTAGCAGCTTGGCGCAGTATTTT.

Turning to this clone: The sample carries other DNA sequences with the same CDR3. The chain employs TRBV5-1 and TRBJ1-1, with D hard to call. This CDR3 comprises 14 residues. V was cut by 0 bases and J by 2 bases, with 8 bases left in between. Germline V gene sequence: CDR1 SGHRS, CDR2 YFSETQ. CDR3 loop: CASSLDRPNTEAFF. The CDR3, as DNA: TGCGCCAGCAGCTTGGACAGACCAAACACTGAAGCTTTCTTT.

The gene calls are TRBV19 and TRBJ2-7; TRBD2 matches at 8 bases. This CDR3 is built from 14 residues. With 5 bases clipped from V and 2 bases from J, the junction kept 5 bases outside the gene matches. Germline V gene sequence: CDR1 LNHDA, CDR2 SQIVND (reference sequence). The CDR3 DNA sequence: TGTGCCAGTAGTCTTCGCGGGGGGACCTACGAGCAGTACTTC. Translating gives CASSLRGGTYEQYF. The variable domain in full, with the rest retrieved from reference TRBV19 and TRBJ2-7, is DGGITQSPKYLFRKEGQNVTLSCEQNLNHDAMYWYRQDPGQGLRLIYYSQIVNDFQKGDIAEGYSVSREKKESFPLTVTSAQKNPTAFYLCASSLRGGTYEQYFGPGTRLTVT.

The genes are TRBV2 and TRBJ1-5; D gene unclear. The V gene's germline CDR1 is SNHLY and CDR2 FYNNEI. Trimming shortened V by 9 bases and J by 0 bases, and 18 bases separated the two germline ends. This CDR3 is built from 16 residues. This chain's CDR3 is CASILDRMNSNQPQHF. The CDR3, as DNA: TGTGCCAGTATTCTTGATAGAATGAATAGCAATCAGCCCCAGCATTTT. The full variable domain, rest sourced from reference TRBV2 and TRBJ1-5, is EPEVTQTPSHQVTQMGQEVILRCVPISNHLYFYWYRQILGQKVEFLVSFYNNEISEKSEIFDDQFSVERPDGSNFTLKIRSTKLEDSAMYFCASILDRMNSNQPQHFGDGTRLSIL.

Worth noting for this clone: Its ends do not fully match the called genes, so a read error is possible. CDR3 loop: CANSQVSGYGSPLHF. CDR3 sequence (DNA): TGTGCCAACAGCCAAGTGTCAGGGTACGGTTCACCCCTCCACTTT. The rearrangement links TRBV4-2 to TRBJ1-6; possibly TRBD1 for D (5 bases). The CDR3 is made up of 15 amino acids. The germline CDR1 and CDR2 sequences are LGHNA and YNFKEQ.

The genes are TRBV19 and TRBJ1-1; D is unclear. CDR1 and CDR2 from the germline V gene are LNHDA and SQIVND (reference sequence). The CDR3 has 13 amino acids. V lost 1 base and J lost 2, with 5 bases in between. The CDR3 reads CASSIGRNTEAFF. The CDR3 DNA sequence: TGTGCCAGTAGTATAGGGAGAAACACTGAAGCTTTCTTT.

The chain combines TRBV5-1 with TRBJ2-5, with D maybe TRBD1 (6 bases). Germline-derived CDR1 and CDR2 are SGHRS and YFSETQ. The CDR3 has 16 residues. The ends were cut back, 0 bases at V and 5 bases at J, with 17 bases in the middle. The DNA of the CDR3 is TGCGCCAGCAGCTTGGTGTCGGGACAAACAAGGGAGACCCAGTACTTC. The encoded protein is CASSLVSGQTRETQYF.